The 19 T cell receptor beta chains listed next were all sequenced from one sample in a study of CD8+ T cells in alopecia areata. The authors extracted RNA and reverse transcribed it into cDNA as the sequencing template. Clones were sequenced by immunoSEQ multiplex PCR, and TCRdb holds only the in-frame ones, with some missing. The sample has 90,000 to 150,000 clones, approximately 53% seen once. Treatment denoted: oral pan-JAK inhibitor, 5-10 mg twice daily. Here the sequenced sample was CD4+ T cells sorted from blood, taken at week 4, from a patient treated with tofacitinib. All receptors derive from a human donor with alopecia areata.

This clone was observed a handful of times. The CDR3 loop reads CASGSSVGLGADTQYF. The CDR3 nucleotides are TGCGCCAGCGGATCCTCCGTCGGGCTAGGGGCAGATACGCAGTATTTT. The rearrangement uses TRBV23-1 and TRBJ2-3, with D possibly TRBD1 on 5 matching bases. TRBV23-1 is identified as an open reading frame with a role that is uncertain. The CDR3 loop spans 16 amino acids. Trimming removed 8 bases at V and 4 bases at J, with 22 bases between.

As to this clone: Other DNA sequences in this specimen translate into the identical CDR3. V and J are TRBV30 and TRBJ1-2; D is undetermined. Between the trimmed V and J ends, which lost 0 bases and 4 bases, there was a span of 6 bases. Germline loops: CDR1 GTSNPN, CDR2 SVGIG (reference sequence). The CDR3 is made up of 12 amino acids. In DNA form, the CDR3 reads TGTGCCTGGAGTGTAGGAGGCTATGGCTACACCTTC. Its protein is CAWSVGGYGYTF.

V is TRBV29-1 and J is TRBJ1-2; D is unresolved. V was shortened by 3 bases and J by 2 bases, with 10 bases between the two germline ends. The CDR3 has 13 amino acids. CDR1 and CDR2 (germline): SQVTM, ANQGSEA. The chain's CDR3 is CSVDRSDNYGYTF. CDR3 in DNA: TGCAGCGTTGATCGGTCAGACAACTATGGCTACACCTTC.

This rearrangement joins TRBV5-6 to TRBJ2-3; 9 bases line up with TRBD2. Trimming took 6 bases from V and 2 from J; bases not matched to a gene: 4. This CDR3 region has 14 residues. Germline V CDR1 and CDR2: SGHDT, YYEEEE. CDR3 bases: TGTGCCAGCAATCTAGCGGGGTTCACAGATACGCAGTATTTT. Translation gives CASNLAGFTDTQYF.

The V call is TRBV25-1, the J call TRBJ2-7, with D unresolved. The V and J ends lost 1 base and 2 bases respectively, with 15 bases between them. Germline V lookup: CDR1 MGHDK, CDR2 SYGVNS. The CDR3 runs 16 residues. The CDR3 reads CASSELSLYGAYEQYF. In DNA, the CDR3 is TGTGCCAGCAGTGAATTGTCCCTATATGGGGCCTACGAGCAGTACTTC.

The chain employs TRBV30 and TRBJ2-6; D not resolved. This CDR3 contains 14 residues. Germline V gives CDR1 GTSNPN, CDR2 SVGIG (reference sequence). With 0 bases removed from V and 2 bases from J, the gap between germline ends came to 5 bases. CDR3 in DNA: TGTGCCTGGAGTGTAACCCCTGGGGCCAACGTCCTGACTTTC. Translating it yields CAWSVTPGANVLTF.

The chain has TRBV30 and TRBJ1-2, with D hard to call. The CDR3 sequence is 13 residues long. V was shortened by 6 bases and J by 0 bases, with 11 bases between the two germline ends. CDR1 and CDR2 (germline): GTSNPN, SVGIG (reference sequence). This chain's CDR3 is CACPSLANYGYTF. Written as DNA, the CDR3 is TGTGCCTGCCCCTCGCTCGCTAACTATGGCTACACCTTC.

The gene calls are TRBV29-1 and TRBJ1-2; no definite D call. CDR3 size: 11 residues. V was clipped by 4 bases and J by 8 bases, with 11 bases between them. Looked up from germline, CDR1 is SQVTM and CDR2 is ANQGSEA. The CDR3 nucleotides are TGCAGCGTTGGGGAGGGTCGGGGCTACACCTTC. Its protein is CSVGEGRGYTF.

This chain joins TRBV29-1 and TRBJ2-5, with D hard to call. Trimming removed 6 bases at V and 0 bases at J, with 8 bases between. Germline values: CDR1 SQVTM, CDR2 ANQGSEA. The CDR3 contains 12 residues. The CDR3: CSVRRNQETQYF. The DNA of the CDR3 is TGCAGCGTGCGACGGAACCAAGAGACCCAGTACTTC.

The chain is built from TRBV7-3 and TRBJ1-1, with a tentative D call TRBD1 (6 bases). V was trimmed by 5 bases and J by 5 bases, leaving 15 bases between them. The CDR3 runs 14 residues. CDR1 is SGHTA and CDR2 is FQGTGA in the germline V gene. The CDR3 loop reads CASSDSNRGTEAFF. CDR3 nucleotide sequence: TGTGCCAGCAGCGATTCAAATAGGGGGACTGAAGCTTTCTTT.

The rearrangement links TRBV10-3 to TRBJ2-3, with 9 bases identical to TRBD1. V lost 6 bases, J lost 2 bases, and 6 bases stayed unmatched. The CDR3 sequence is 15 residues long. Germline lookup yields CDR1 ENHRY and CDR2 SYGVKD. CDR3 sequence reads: CAISLDRGYTDTQYF. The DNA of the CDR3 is TGTGCCATCAGCCTAGACAGGGGGTACACAGATACGCAGTATTTT.

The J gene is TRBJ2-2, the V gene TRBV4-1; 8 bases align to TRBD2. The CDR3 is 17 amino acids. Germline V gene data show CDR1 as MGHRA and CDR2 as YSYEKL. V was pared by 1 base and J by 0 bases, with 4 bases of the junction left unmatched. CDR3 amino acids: CASSQVRAGANTGELFF. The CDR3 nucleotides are TGCGCCAGCAGCCAAGTACGAGCGGGAGCGAACACCGGGGAGCTGTTTTTT.

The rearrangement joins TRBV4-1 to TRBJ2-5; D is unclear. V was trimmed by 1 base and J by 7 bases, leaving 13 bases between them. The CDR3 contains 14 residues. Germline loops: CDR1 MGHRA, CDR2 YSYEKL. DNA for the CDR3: TGCGCCAGCAGCCAAGTTGTCGAAGTCGTGACCCAGTACTTC. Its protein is CASSQVVEVVTQYF.

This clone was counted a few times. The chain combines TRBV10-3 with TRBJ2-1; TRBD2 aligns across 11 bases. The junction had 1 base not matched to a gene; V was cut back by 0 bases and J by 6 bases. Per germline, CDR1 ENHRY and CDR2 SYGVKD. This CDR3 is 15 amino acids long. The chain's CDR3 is CAISESGTSGNEQFF. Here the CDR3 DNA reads TGTGCCATCAGTGAGTCCGGGACTAGCGGCAATGAGCAGTTCTTC.

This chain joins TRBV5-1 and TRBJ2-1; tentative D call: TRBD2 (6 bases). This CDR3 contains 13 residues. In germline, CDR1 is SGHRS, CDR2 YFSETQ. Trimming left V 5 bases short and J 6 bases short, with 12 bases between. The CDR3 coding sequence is TGCGCCAGCAGGGAGGGGACTGCCAATGAGCAGTTCTTC. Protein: CASREGTANEQFF.

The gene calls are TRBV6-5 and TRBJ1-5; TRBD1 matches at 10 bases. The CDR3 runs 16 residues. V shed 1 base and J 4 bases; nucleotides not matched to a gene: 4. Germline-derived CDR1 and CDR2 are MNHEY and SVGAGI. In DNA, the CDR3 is TGTGCCAGCAGTTACTACGACAGGGGGCCAAATCAGCCCCAGCATTTT. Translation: CASSYYDRGPNQPQHF.

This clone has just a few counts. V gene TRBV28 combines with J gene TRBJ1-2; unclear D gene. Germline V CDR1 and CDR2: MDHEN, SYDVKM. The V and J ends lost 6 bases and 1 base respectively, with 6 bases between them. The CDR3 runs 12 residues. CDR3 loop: CASRPGNYGYTF. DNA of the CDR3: TGTGCCAGCAGACCGGGTAACTATGGCTACACCTTC.

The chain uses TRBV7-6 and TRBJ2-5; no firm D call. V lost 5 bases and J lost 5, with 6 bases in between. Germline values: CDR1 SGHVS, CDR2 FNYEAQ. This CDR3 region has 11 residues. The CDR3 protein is CASSPGETQYF. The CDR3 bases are TGTGCCAGCAGCCCCGGGGAGACCCAGTACTTC.

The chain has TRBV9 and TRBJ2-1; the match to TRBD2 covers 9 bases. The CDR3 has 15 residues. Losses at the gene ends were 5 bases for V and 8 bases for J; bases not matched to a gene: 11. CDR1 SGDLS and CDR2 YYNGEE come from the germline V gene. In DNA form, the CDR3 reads TGTGCCAGCAGTCCGGGACTAGCAGAGTGGGATGAGCAGTTCTTC. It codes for CASSPGLAEWDEQFF.